The 8 T cell receptor beta chains listed next were all sequenced from one sample in a study of T-cell reconstitution after alpha-beta-depleted transplantation in children. Researchers prepared the TCRbeta library using unique molecular identifiers, the study reports. Using its own MiXCR run on the PCR reads, TCRdb lists one record per CDR3 protein. The table records about half a million distinct CDR3 sequences, approximately 12% of them present only once. Sample: PBMCs from the stem cell graft donor, taken from the stem cell graft. All receptors come from a human donor who donated a stem cell graft to a child with combined immunodeficiency.

This clonotype has a count of ten or more. This chain joins TRBV6-2 or TRBV6-3 and TRBJ2-5; TRBD2 might be the D (6 bases). CDR1 and CDR2 (germline): MNHEY, SVGEGT. The V end lost 6 bases, the J end lost 1 base, and 18 bases lay between the germline ends. The CDR3 spans 16 residues. The CDR3 DNA reads as TGTGCCAGCAGAGTGGGGACTGCGGCCTTCCAAGAGACCCAGTACTTC. Translating gives CASRVGTAAFQETQYF.

This sequence joins TRBV9 and TRBJ2-3, with 7 positions matching TRBD1. The length of the CDR3 is 15 residues. In germline, CDR1 is SGDLS, CDR2 YYNGEE. Trimming removed 4 bases from V and 4 bases from J; junction bases left unmatched: 9. The CDR3 DNA reads TGTGCCAGCAGCCAGGGACAGTTTGAGTCAGATACGCAGTATTTT. This gives the protein CASSQGQFESDTQYF.

This clonotype was seen a few times. CDR3 region: CASSPRAGYEQFF. In DNA, the CDR3 is TGCGCCAGCAGCCCCCGGGCGGGCTATGAGCAGTTCTTC. The rearrangement links TRBV5-1 to TRBJ2-1; perhaps TRBD2 as D (5 bases). Germline loops: CDR1 SGHRS, CDR2 YFSETQ. The length of the CDR3 is 13 residues. Between the trimmed V and J ends, which lost 4 bases and 8 bases, there was a span of 13 bases.

This clonotype was detected a few times. The rearrangement joins TRBV19 to TRBJ1-6, with 7 bases matching TRBD1. Trimming at V came to 6 bases and at J to 6 bases, leaving 2 bases not matched to a gene. CDR1 and CDR2 from the germline V gene are LNHDA and SQIVND (reference sequence). The CDR3 contains 13 residues. CDR3 amino acids: CASRGDSNSPLHF. The CDR3 nucleotides are TGTGCCAGTAGAGGGGACAGTAATTCACCCCTCCACTTT.

This chain connects TRBV20-1 to TRBJ2-7; D unclear. Looked up from germline, CDR1 is DFQATT and CDR2 is SNEGSKA (reference sequence). Trimming removed 2 bases from V and 0 bases from J, with 8 bases in between. The CDR3 runs to 13 residues. CDR3 sequence reads: CSARRRYSYEQYF. CDR3 coding DNA: TGCAGTGCTAGACGGCGGTACTCCTACGAGCAGTACTTC.

The sample holds a few counts of this clonotype. The J gene is TRBJ2-7, the V gene TRBV29-1; the D call may be TRBD1 or TRBD2 (5 bases each). This CDR3 comprises 16 residues. The germline CDR1 and CDR2 sequences are SQVTM and ANQGSEA. Trimming removed 4 bases from V and 2 bases from J, with 21 bases in between. CDR3 DNA: TGCAGCGTTGTTGTGGGCAGGGACCATCCTACCTACGAGCAGTACTTC. Translated: CSVVVGRDHPTYEQYF.

The chain uses TRBV27 and TRBJ2-3, with 12 bases that match TRBD2. The CDR3 length is 14 residues. In germline, CDR1 is MNHEY, CDR2 SMNVEV (reference sequence). The V segment lost 5 bases and the J segment 4 bases; nucleotides outside the gene matches: 1. As DNA, the CDR3 is TGTGCCAGCAGTGGACTAGCGGGGTCAGATACGCAGTATTTT. It encodes CASSGLAGSDTQYF.

This chain connects TRBV5-5 to TRBJ2-7; D gene ambiguous. There are 14 residues in the CDR3. The V end was cut by 4 bases, the J end by 7 bases, with 18 bases between. Germline CDR1 is SGHKS and CDR2 is YYEKEE (reference sequence). In nucleotides, the CDR3 is TGTGCCAGCAGCCGATCTGACTCTCGGGCGGAGCAGTACTTC. Protein: CASSRSDSRAEQYF.